This T cell receptor (beta chain) stems from a study of CD8+CD57+ T cells in acquired aplastic anemia. Background on the study: On average, sorted CD4+ and CD8+ cells gave about 2.9 ug of DNA.

Trimming pared 2 bases from V and 0 bases from J, leaving 4 bases between. Looked up from germline, CDR1 is SSHAT and CDR2 is FNYEAQ (reference sequence). The CDR3 sequence is 13 residues long. The TCR beta profiling, which covered VDJ combination and CDR3 sequence, was carried out using genomic DNA as the template. Using its own MiXCR run on the reads, TCRdb lists one record per CDR3 protein. The sample lists some 200,000 distinct CDR3 sequences, 34% seen once, with roughly 1.1% in the top ten. This clonotype came up many times. Sequencing was done on a sample of sorted CD4+, CD8+, or CD8+CD57+ T cells (not recorded which) from PBMCs. This TCR was recovered from a human donor in good health, serving as a control. V usage is TRBV7-7 and J usage is TRBJ1-1; D remains ambiguous. The chain's CDR3 is CASSLSLNTEAFF. CDR3 nucleotide sequence: TGTGCCAGCAGCTTAAGCCTGAACACTGAAGCTTTCTTT.